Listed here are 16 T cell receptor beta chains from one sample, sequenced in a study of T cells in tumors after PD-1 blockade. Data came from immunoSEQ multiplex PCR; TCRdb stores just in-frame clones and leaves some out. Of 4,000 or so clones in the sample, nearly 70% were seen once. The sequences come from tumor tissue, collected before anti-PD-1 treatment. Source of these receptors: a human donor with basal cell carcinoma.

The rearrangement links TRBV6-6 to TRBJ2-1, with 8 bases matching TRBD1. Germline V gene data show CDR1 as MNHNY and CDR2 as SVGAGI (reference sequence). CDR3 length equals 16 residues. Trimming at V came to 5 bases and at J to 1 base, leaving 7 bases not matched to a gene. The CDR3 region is CASSRTRDRSYNEQFF. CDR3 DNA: TGTGCCAGCAGTCGAACTAGGGACAGGTCCTACAATGAGCAGTTCTTC.

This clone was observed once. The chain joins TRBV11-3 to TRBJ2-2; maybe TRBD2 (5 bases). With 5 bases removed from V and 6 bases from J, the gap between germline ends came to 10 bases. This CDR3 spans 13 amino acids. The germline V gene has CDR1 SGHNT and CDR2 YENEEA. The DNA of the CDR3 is TGTGCCAGCAGCCCCCAGGAGGCCGGGGAGCTGTTTTTT. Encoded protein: CASSPQEAGELFF.

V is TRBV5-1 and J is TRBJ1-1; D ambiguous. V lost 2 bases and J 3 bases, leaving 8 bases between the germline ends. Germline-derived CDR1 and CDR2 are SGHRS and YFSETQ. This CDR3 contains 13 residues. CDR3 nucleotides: TGCGCCAGCAGCTTTCGGTTGGACACTGAAGCTTTCTTT. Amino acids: CASSFRLDTEAFF.

CDR3 nucleotides: TGTGCCAGCAGTCGTTCGGGGGCGGGTGGCTACACCTTC. It is translated as CASSRSGAGGYTF. This rearrangement joins TRBV27 to TRBJ1-2, with D possibly being TRBD1 (6 bases). The CDR3 has 13 amino acids. Between the trimmed V and J ends, which lost 5 bases and 7 bases, there was a span of 14 bases. Germline-derived CDR1 and CDR2 are MNHEY and SMNVEV (reference sequence).

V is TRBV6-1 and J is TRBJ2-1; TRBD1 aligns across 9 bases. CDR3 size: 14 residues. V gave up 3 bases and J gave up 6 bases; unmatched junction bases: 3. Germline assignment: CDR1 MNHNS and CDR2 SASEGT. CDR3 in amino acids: CASSERTGANEQFF. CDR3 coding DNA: TGTGCCAGCAGTGAGAGGACAGGGGCCAATGAGCAGTTCTTC.

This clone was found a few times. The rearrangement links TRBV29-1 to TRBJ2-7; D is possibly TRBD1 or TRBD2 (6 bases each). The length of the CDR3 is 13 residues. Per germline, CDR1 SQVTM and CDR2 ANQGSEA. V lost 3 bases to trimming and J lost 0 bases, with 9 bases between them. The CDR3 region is CSVDRGDSYEQYF. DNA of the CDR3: TGCAGCGTTGATAGGGGGGACTCCTACGAGCAGTACTTC.

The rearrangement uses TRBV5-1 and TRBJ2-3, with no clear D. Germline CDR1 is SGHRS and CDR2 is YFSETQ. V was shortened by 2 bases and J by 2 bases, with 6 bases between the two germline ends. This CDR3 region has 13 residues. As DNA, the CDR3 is TGCGCCAGCAGCTTTAGCCCCACAGATACGCAGTATTTT. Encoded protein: CASSFSPTDTQYF.

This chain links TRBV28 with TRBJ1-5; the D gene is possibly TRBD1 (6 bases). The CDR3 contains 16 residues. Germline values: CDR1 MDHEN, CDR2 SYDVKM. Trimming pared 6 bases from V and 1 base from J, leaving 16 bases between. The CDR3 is CASRSHPQGSNQPQHF. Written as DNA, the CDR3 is TGTGCCAGCAGATCACACCCCCAGGGGAGCAATCAGCCCCAGCATTTT.

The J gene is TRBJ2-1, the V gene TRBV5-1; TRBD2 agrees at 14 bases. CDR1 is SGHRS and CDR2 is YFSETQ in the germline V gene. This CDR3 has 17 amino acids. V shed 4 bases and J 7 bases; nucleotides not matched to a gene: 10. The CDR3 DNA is TGCGCCAGCAGCCTAACCCGGGGACTAGCGGGAGCAAATGAGCAGTTCTTC. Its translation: CASSLTRGLAGANEQFF.

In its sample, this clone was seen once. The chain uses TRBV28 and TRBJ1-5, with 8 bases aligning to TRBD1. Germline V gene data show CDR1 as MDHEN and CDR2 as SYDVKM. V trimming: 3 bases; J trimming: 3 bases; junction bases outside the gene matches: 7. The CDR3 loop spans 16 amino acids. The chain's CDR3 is CASSFIRGQANQPQHF. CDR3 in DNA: TGTGCCAGCAGTTTCATCCGGGGACAGGCCAATCAGCCCCAGCATTTT.

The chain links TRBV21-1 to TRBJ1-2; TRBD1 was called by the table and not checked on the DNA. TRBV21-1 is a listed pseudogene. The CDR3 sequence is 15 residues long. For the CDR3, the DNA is TGTGCCAGCAGCAAGGGGAAACAGGGCCGCTATGGCTACACCTTC. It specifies CASSKGKQGRYGYTF.

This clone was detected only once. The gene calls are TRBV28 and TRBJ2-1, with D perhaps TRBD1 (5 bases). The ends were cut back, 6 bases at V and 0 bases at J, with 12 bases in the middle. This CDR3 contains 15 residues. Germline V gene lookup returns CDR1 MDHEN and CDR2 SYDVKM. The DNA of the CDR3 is TGTGCCAGCAGCCTAAGGGGTATCTCCTACAATGAGCAGTTCTTC. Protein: CASSLRGISYNEQFF.

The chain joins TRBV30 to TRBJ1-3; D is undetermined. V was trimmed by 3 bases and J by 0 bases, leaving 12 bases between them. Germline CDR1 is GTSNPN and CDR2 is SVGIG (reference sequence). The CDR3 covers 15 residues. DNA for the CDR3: TGTGCCTGGAGAGGTCCAGGCTACTCTGGAAACACCATATATTTT. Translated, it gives CAWRGPGYSGNTIYF.

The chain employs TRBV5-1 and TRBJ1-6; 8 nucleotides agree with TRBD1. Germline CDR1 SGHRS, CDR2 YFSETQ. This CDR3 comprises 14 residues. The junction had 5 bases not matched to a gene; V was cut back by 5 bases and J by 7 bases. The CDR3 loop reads CASRRTGWNSPLHF. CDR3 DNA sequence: TGCGCCAGCAGGAGGACAGGGTGGAATTCACCCCTCCACTTT.

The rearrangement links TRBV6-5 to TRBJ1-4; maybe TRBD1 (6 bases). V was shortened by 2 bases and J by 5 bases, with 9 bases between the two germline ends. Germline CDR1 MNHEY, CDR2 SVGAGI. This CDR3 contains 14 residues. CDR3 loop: CASSYGGPNEKLFF. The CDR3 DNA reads TGTGCCAGCAGTTACGGGGGGCCCAATGAAAAACTGTTTTTT.

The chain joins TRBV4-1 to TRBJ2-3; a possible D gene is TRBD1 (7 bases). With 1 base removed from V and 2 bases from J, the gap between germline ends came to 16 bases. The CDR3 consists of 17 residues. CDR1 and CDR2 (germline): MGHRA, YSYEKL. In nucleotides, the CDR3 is TGCGCCAGCAGCCAAGGGGGCGGAGGGGGCGTCACAGATACGCAGTATTTT. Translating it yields CASSQGGGGGVTDTQYF.